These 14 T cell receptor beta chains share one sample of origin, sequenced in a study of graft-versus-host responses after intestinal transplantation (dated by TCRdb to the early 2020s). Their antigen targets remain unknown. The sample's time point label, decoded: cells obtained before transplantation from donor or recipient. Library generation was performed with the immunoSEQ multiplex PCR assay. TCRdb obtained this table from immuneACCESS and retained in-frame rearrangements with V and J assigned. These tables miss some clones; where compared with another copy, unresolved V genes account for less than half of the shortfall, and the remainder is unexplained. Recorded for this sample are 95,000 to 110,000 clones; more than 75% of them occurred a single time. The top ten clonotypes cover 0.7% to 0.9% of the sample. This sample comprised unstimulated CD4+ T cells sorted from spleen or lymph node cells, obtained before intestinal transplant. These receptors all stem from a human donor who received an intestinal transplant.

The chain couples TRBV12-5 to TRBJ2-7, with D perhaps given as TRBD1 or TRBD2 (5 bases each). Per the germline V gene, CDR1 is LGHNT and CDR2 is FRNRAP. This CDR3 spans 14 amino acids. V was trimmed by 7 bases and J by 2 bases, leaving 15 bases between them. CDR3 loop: CASAQDWGTYEQYF. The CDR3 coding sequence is TGTGCTAGTGCTCAGGACTGGGGGACCTACGAGCAGTACTTC.

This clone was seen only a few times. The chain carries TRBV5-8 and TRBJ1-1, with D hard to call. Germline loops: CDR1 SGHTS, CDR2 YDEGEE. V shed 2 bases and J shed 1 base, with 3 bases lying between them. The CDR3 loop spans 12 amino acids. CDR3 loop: CASSFANTEAFF. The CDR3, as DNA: TGTGCCAGCAGCTTTGCGAACACTGAAGCTTTCTTT.

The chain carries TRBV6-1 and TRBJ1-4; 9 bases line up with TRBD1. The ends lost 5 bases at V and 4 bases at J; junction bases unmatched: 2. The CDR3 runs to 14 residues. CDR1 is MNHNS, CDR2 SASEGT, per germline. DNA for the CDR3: TGTGCCAGCAGTACGGGACAGGGTAATGAAAAACTGTTTTTT. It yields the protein CASSTGQGNEKLFF.

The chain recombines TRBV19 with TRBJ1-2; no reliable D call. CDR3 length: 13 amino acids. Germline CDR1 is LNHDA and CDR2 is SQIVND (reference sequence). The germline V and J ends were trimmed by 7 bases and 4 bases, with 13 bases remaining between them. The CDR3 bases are TGTGCCAGTACCGAGGGCAGGTTCTATGGCTACACCTTC. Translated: CASTEGRFYGYTF.

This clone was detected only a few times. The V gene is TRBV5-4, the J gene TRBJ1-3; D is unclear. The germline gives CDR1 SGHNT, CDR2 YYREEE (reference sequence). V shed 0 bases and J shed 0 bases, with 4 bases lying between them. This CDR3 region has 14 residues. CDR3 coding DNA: TGTGCCAGCAGCTTGGACAGCTCTGGAAACACCATATATTTT. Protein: CASSLDSSGNTIYF.

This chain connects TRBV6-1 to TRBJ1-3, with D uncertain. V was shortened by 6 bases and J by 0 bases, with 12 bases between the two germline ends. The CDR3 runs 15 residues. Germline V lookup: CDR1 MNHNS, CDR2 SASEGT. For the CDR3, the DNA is TGTGCCAGCAGACGGACTCACAGCTCTGGAAACACCATATATTTT. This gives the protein CASRRTHSSGNTIYF.

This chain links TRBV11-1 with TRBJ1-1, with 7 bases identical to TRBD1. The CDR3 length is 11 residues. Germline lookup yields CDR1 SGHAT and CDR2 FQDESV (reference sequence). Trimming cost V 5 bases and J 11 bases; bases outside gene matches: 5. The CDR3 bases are TGTGCCAGCAGCCTCGGACAGGAGGCTTTCTTT. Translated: CASSLGQEAFF.

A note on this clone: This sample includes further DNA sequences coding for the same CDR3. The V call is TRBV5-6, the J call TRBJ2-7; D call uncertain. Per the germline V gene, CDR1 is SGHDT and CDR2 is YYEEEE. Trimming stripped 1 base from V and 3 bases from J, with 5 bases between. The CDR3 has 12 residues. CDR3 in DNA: TGTGCCAGCAGCTTGCAGGACTACGAGCAGTACTTC. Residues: CASSLQDYEQYF.

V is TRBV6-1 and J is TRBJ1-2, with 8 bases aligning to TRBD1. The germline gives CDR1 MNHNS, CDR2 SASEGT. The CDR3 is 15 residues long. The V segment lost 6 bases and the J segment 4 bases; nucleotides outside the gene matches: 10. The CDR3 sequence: CASSPTGGRGYGYTF. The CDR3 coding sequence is TGTGCCAGCAGCCCAACAGGGGGACGAGGCTATGGCTACACCTTC.

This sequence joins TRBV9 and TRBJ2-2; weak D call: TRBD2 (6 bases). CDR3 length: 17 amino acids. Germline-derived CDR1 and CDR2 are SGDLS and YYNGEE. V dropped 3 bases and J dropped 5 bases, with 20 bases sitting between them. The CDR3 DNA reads TGTGCCAGCAGCGCGATAATCAGGGAGGTGGGGACCGGGGAGCTGTTTTTT. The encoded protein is CASSAIIREVGTGELFF.

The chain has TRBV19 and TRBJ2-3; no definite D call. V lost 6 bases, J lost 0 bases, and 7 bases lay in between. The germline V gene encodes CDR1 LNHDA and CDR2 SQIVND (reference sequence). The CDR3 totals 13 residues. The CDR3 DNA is TGTGCCAGTAGCAGGATTAGCACAGATACGCAGTATTTT. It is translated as CASSRISTDTQYF. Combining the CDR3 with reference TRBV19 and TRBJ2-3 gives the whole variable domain DGGITQSPKYLFRKEGQNVTLSCEQNLNHDAMYWYRQDPGQGLRLIYYSQIVNDFQKGDIAEGYSVSREKKESFPLTVTSAQKNPTAFYLCASSRISTDTQYFGPGTRLTVL.

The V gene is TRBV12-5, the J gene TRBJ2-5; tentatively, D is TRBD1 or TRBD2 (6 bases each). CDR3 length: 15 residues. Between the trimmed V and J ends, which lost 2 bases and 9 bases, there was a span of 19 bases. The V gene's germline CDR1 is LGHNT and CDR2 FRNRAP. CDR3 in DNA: TGTGCTAGTGGTTTGAGGGGGGACCTAGGGGACTCCCAGTACTTC. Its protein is CASGLRGDLGDSQYF. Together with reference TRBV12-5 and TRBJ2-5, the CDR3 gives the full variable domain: DARVTQTPRHKVTEMGQEVTMRCQPILGHNTVFWYRQTMMQGLELLAYFRNRAPLDDSGMPKDRFSAEMPDATLATLKIQPSEPRDSAVYFCASGLRGDLGDSQYFGPGTRLLVL.

In DNA form, the CDR3 reads TGCGCCAGCAGCCAAGGAGCCAGCGGGAACTACGAGCAGTACTTC. Amino acid sequence: CASSQGASGNYEQYF. The J gene is TRBJ2-7, the V gene TRBV4-1; 7 nucleotides align to TRBD2. V lost 1 base and J lost 3; bases outside the gene matches: 6. CDR1 is MGHRA, CDR2 YSYEKL, per germline. The CDR3 runs to 15 residues.

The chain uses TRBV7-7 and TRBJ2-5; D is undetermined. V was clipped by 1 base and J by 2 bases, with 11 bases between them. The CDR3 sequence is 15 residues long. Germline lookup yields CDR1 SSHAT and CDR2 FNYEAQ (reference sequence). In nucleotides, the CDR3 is TGTGCCAGCAGCTTAGGGGGTAGCCTTCAAGAGACCCAGTACTTC. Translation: CASSLGGSLQETQYF.